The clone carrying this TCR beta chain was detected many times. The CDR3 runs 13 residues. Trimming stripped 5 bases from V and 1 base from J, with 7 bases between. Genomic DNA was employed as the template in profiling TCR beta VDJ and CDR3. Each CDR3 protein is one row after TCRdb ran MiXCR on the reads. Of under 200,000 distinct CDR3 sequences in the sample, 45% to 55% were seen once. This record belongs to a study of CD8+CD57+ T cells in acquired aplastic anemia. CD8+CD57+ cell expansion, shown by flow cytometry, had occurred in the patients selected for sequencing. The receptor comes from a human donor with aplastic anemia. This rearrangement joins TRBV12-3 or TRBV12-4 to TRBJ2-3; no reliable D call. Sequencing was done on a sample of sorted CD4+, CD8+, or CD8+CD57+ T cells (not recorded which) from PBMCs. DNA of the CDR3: TGTGCCAGCAGTCCGTCAGGCACAGATACGCAGTATTTT. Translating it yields CASSPSGTDTQYF.